This T cell receptor beta chain was profiled in a study of Graves' ophthalmopathy and Graves' hyperthyroidism. Study context: Untreated patients at initial diagnosis provided peripheral blood. The study's findings and limits: Blood also carried most expanded thyroid clonotypes exceeding 0.001 frequency.

The length of the CDR3 is 12 residues. Germline V gene lookup returns CDR1 SQVTM and CDR2 ANQGSEA. PBMCs were isolated from a roughly 10 ml sample of fresh peripheral blood. This clonotype was seen once. The antigen is unknown. The junction departs from the called germline gene at one end, perhaps through a read error. Amplification targeted the TCR beta CDR3 regions, with RNA transcripts as the source material. HTBI primers served in a first-round RT-PCR, which a second-round multiplex PCR followed. TCRdb re-called the multiplex PCR reads with MiXCR, one entry per CDR3 protein. The data hold about 740,000 distinct CDR3 sequences, with around 40% observed a single time.

This receptor was taken from an adult man with Graves' ophthalmopathy. The sequenced sample consisted of peripheral blood. The chain combines TRBV29-1 with TRBJ2-7; TRBD1 aligns across 9 bases. CDR3 sequence (DNA): TGTGCCTGGAGTAGGACAGGGGACGAGCAGTACTTC. Protein: CAWSRTGDEQYF.